The rows below give T cell receptor beta chains drawn from one sample of a study of cytomegalovirus exposure and HLA in healthy donors. The assay was immunoSEQ multiplex PCR, and TCRdb's table has in-frame clones only and misses some. The sample comprises approximately 80,000 clones, 70% to 75% of which are singletons, and 4% to 5% rests with the top ten. Sequencing was carried out using PBMCs. These receptors were obtained from a man in his 60s in good health and CMV-seronegative. Each CDR3 is given with its conserved first and last residue. D genes are given only for firm matches. Clone size, where shown, is once, few, many, or a class for clones that have expanded.

clone_size: .; v_call: TRBV9; d_call: .; j_call: TRBJ1-2; cdr3_aa: CASSVLTGNHTF; cdr3_nt: TGTGCCAGCAGCGTTCTTACAGGGAATCACACCTTC
clone_size: .; v_call: TRBV14; d_call: TRBD1; j_call: TRBJ2-7; cdr3_aa: CASSVLGQAINEQYF; cdr3_nt: TGTGCCAGCAGCGTTTTGGGACAGGCCATCAACGAGCAGTACTTC
clone_size: .; v_call: TRBV7-8; d_call: .; j_call: TRBJ2-7; cdr3_aa: CASSFDRHSGQYF; cdr3_nt: TGTGCCAGCAGCTTCGACAGGCACAGCGGGCAGTACTTC
clone_size: .; v_call: TRBV30; d_call: TRBD1; j_call: TRBJ1-5; cdr3_aa: CAWSQGATPFPQHF; cdr3_nt: TGTGCCTGGAGTCAGGGGGCGACCCCCTTTCCCCAGCATTTT
clone_size: .; v_call: TRBV23-1; d_call: TRBD1; j_call: TRBJ1-3; cdr3_aa: CASSPPRQGEGNTIYF; cdr3_nt: TGCGCCAGCAGTCCACCACGACAGGGGGAAGGAAACACCATATATTTT
clone_size: .; v_call: TRBV11-2; d_call: TRBD1; j_call: TRBJ1-3; cdr3_aa: CASRAPGQGNTIYF; cdr3_nt: TGTGCCAGCAGAGCCCCGGGACAGGGAAACACCATATATTTT
clone_size: .; v_call: TRBV4-2; d_call: TRBD2; j_call: TRBJ2-3; cdr3_aa: CASSSGGGGTTDTQYF; cdr3_nt: TGTGCCAGCTCTAGCGGGGGCGGGGGCACCACAGATACGCAGTATTTT
clone_size: once; v_call: TRBV14; d_call: .; j_call: TRBJ2-5; cdr3_aa: CASSQGEADQETQYF; cdr3_nt: TGTGCCAGCAGCCAAGGGGAGGCAGACCAAGAGACCCAGTACTTC
clone_size: .; v_call: TRBV4-2; d_call: .; j_call: TRBJ2-3; cdr3_aa: CASSQDVAGSTDTQYF; cdr3_nt: TGTGCCAGCAGCCAAGATGTCGCGGGATCCACAGATACGCAGTATTTT
clone_size: few; v_call: TRBV5-8; d_call: .; j_call: TRBJ1-3; cdr3_aa: CASSLGVRSGNTIYF; cdr3_nt: TGTGCCAGCAGCTTGGGGGTCAGGTCTGGAAACACCATATATTTT
clone_size: .; v_call: TRBV13; d_call: .; j_call: TRBJ1-4; cdr3_aa: CASSPTSRGTRRSATNEKLFF; cdr3_nt: TGTGCCAGCAGCCCGACCTCGCGTGGGACAAGACGATCTGCAACTAATGAAAAACTGTTTTTT
clone_size: .; v_call: TRBV27; d_call: TRBD2; j_call: TRBJ2-1; cdr3_aa: CASRSGGAVNEQFF; cdr3_nt: TGTGCCAGCAGAAGCGGGGGGGCAGTCAATGAGCAGTTCTTC
clone_size: once; v_call: TRBV14; d_call: .; j_call: TRBJ2-1; cdr3_aa: CASSPRLGLRNEQFF; cdr3_nt: TGTGCCAGCAGCCCCCGATTGGGGCTAAGGAATGAGCAGTTCTTC
clone_size: .; v_call: TRBV6-5; d_call: .; j_call: TRBJ1-1; cdr3_aa: CASSLTGQSTEAFF; cdr3_nt: TGTGCCAGCAGTTTAACAGGACAAAGCACTGAAGCTTTCTTT
clone_size: few; v_call: TRBV6-5; d_call: .; j_call: TRBJ1-1; cdr3_aa: CASRPDPRNTEAFF; cdr3_nt: TGTGCCAGCAGACCCGATCCGAGGAACACTGAAGCTTTCTTT
clone_size: .; v_call: TRBV19; d_call: .; j_call: TRBJ2-2; cdr3_aa: CASSIGTGTTNTGELFF; cdr3_nt: TGTGCCAGTAGTATAGGAACCGGGACAACGAACACCGGGGAGCTGTTTTTT
clone_size: .; v_call: TRBV19; d_call: TRBD1; j_call: TRBJ1-1; cdr3_aa: CASSFLTGRNTEAFF; cdr3_nt: TGTGCCAGTAGTTTCCTGACAGGGAGGAACACTGAAGCTTTCTTT